The 16 T cell receptor beta chains listed next were all sequenced from one sample in a study of blood T cell repertoires in COVID-19. TCRdb's table, derived via immunoSEQ multiplex PCR, lists solely in-frame clones and lacks some. The sample comprises about 130,000 clones, around four fifths of which are singletons, and about 9.6% rests with the top ten. The specimen was peripheral blood. The receptors were sampled from a man in his forties with active or convalescent COVID-19.

This clone was seen just once. V and J are TRBV5-5 and TRBJ2-7; a weak D match, TRBD2 (6 bases). The CDR3 contains 15 residues. Trimming pared 4 bases from V and 5 bases from J, leaving 19 bases between. Germline lookup yields CDR1 SGHKS and CDR2 YYEKEE (reference sequence). The CDR3, as DNA: TGTGCCAGCAGCCGCCTCGGAGGGAGCAGCCACGAGCAGTACTTC. Encoded protein: CASSRLGGSSHEQYF.

The V gene is TRBV2, the J gene TRBJ2-3, with 8 bases identical to TRBD2. V shed 7 bases, J shed 3 bases, and the junction held 9 bases outside the gene matches. CDR1 is SNHLY and CDR2 is FYNNEI in the germline V gene. This CDR3 contains 15 residues. The CDR3 region has the DNA TGTGCCAGCAACCGGGGGGGGCCGGGGACAGATACGCAGTATTTT. This translates into CASNRGGPGTDTQYF.

J is TRBJ1-2 and V is TRBV5-1; D might be TRBD1 (6 bases). This CDR3 is built from 14 residues. In germline, CDR1 is SGHRS, CDR2 YFSETQ. With 5 bases removed from V and 3 bases from J, the gap between germline ends came to 14 bases. The CDR3 sequence: CASRKGEQYYGYTF. DNA of the CDR3: TGCGCCAGCAGGAAGGGGGAACAATACTATGGCTACACCTTC.

V gene TRBV9 combines with J gene TRBJ2-2; no reliable D call. Germline-derived CDR1 and CDR2 are SGDLS and YYNGEE. The V end was cut by 0 bases, the J end by 7 bases, with 10 bases between. This CDR3 contains 14 residues. The CDR3 nucleotides are TGTGCCAGCAGCGTAGGCCAGGTCATCGGGGAGCTGTTTTTT. This encodes CASSVGQVIGELFF.

The chain carries TRBV19 and TRBJ1-1; D not resolved. CDR1 is LNHDA and CDR2 is SQIVND in the germline V gene (reference sequence). Trimming removed 5 bases from V and 1 base from J, with 5 bases in between. The CDR3 length is 12 residues. CDR3: CASSLRNTEAFF. The DNA for the CDR3 is TGTGCCAGTAGTCTCCGGAACACTGAAGCTTTCTTT.

The chain recombines TRBV7-3 with TRBJ2-7, with TRBD1 matching 10 bases. Germline CDR1 is SGHTA and CDR2 is FQGTGA. There are 15 residues in the CDR3. V was clipped by 2 bases and J by 2 bases; unmatched bases: 3. This chain's CDR3 is CASSLGTGAAYEQYF. CDR3 DNA sequence: TGTGCCAGCAGCTTAGGGACAGGGGCAGCCTACGAGCAGTACTTC.

V usage is TRBV6-5 and J usage is TRBJ1-1; D perhaps matches TRBD1 (6 bases). The CDR3 totals 15 residues. Germline V gene lookup returns CDR1 MNHEY and CDR2 SVGAGI. V was trimmed by 6 bases and J by 0 bases, leaving 14 bases between them. Written as DNA, the CDR3 is TGTGCCAGCAGATCTACAGGGCCCCTGAACACTGAAGCTTTCTTT. Translation gives CASRSTGPLNTEAFF.

The V and J genes are TRBV12-3 or TRBV12-4 and TRBJ1-2, with D hard to call. V shed 6 bases and J shed 0 bases, with 8 bases lying between them. There are 13 residues in the CDR3. The CDR3 sequence is CASSSTTNYGYTF. In DNA, the CDR3 is TGTGCCAGCAGCTCAACAACTAACTATGGCTACACCTTC.

This sequence joins TRBV3-1 (or the pseudogene TRBV3-2) and TRBJ1-1; D is perhaps TRBD1 (5 bases). The CDR3 consists of 14 residues. Germline V lookup: CDR1 LGHDT, CDR2 YNNKEL (reference sequence). Trimming removed 1 base from V and 5 bases from J, with 11 bases in between. This chain's CDR3 is CASSQVGVGTEAFF. The CDR3 DNA reads TGTGCCAGCAGCCAAGTAGGGGTGGGGACTGAAGCTTTCTTT.

This rearrangement joins TRBV7-9 to TRBJ2-7; D might be TRBD2 (10 bases). V lost 5 bases, J lost 3 bases, and 23 bases lay in between. Germline V lookup: CDR1 SEHNR, CDR2 FQNEAQ (reference sequence). This CDR3 has 17 amino acids. CDR3 region: CASSGDRVAGGLYEQYF. The CDR3 DNA reads as TGTGCCAGCAGCGGGGACAGGGTAGCGGGGGGCCTCTACGAGCAGTACTTC.

The J gene is TRBJ1-3, the V gene TRBV3-1 (or the pseudogene TRBV3-2); D not certain. The CDR3 is 16 amino acids. Between the trimmed V and J ends, which lost 1 base and 2 bases, there was a span of 12 bases. The germline gives CDR1 LGHDT, CDR2 YNNKEL (reference sequence). CDR3 amino acids: CASSQGSQTTGNTIYF. CDR3 in DNA: TGTGCCAGCAGCCAAGGATCACAGACAACTGGAAACACCATATATTTT.

This chain links TRBV7-9 with TRBJ2-5; D unclear. This CDR3 has 14 residues. Germline CDR1 reads SEHNR; CDR2 reads FQNEAQ (reference sequence). Trimming shortened V by 2 bases and J by 1 base, and 8 bases separated the two germline ends. Written as DNA, the CDR3 is TGTGCCAGCAGCTTAATGTCTAGCCAAGAGACCCAGTACTTC. Its translation: CASSLMSSQETQYF.

This chain joins TRBV11-3 and TRBJ2-7; 7 nucleotides align to TRBD1. Germline lookup yields CDR1 SGHNT and CDR2 YENEEA. This CDR3 region has 13 residues. J lost 3 bases, V lost 1 base, and 0 bases had no gene match. The CDR3 DNA sequence: TGTGCCAGCAGCTTAGGGGACAGCTACGAGCAGTACTTC. It codes for CASSLGDSYEQYF.

The gene calls are TRBV9 and TRBJ2-5, with 14 bases aligning to TRBD2. Germline V gene data show CDR1 as SGDLS and CDR2 as YYNGEE. V was clipped by 2 bases and J by 4 bases; unmatched bases: 4. The CDR3 is 16 amino acids. This CDR3 is CASSVGTSGGPETQYF. The CDR3 nucleotides read TGTGCCAGCAGCGTCGGGACTAGCGGGGGCCCAGAGACCCAGTACTTC.

The chain is built from TRBV7-9 and TRBJ1-5; D gene unclear. The CDR3 consists of 14 residues. Germline loops: CDR1 SEHNR, CDR2 FQNEAQ (reference sequence). V was trimmed by 3 bases and J by 1 base, leaving 7 bases between them. The CDR3 DNA reads TGTGCCAGCAGCTTCGACACAAGCAATCAGCCCCAGCATTTT. It translates to CASSFDTSNQPQHF. The full variable domain, with the rest looked up from reference TRBV7-9 and TRBJ1-5, is DTGVSQNPRHKITKRGQNVTFRCDPISEHNRLYWYRQTLGQGPEFLTYFQNEAQLEKSRLLSDRFSAERPKGSFSTLEIQRTEQGDSAMYLCASSFDTSNQPQHFGDGTRLSIL.

The V gene is TRBV10-1, the J gene TRBJ2-1; 10 nucleotides line up with TRBD2. The CDR3 consists of 17 residues. Germline V gene sequence: CDR1 WNHNN, CDR2 SYGVQD (reference sequence). The trim removed 3 bases at V and 2 bases at J, leaving 7 bases unmatched. The chain's CDR3 is CASSDPKRGGPYNEQFF. In DNA form, the CDR3 reads TGCGCCAGCAGTGACCCAAAGCGGGGGGGACCCTACAATGAGCAGTTCTTC.